This T cell receptor (beta chain) was identified in a study of post-analysis software for immune sequencing data (dated by TCRdb to between 2015 and 2016). Context from the whole study: Disease courses on record covered relapsing-remitting, secondary progressive and progressive-relapsing multiple sclerosis, though some patients had no subtype annotation. Patient repertoires were compared against roughly 12 previously published healthy control repertoires from donors aged 6 to 25 years. A subset of samples was prepared in parallel using single-end sample barcoding, then pooled and co-amplified after Illumina adapter ligation. General study outcomes and caveats: Normalized Chao1 diversity was significantly lower in multiple sclerosis patients than controls, suggesting substantial peripheral T-cell clonal expansion. Direct clustering with F measure showed strong co-clustering of samples prepared in the same batch, prompting a batch-effect correction. The multiple sclerosis patient group was slightly younger than the control group. Patients showed significantly higher frequencies than controls for five TRBV segments, among them TRBV5-6, TRBV5-1 and TRBV20-1.

Library preparation was by PCR. This sample was sequenced with an Illumina HiSeq 2500. To reduce PCR and sequencing biases, unique molecular identifiers were built into the TCR beta cDNA libraries. Some 500,000 cDNA molecules were obtained for every 1 to 10 million input T cells, so each molecule roughly corresponded to one T cell. Patient libraries were prepared and sequenced with the same protocol used for the earlier healthy control dataset. Within a given batch, samples were prepared together, multiplexed and sequenced on the same HiSeq lane. The authors' analysis ran thus. Raw barcoded reads were processed with MIGEC, and single-read molecular identifier groups were discarded before consensus assembly and CDR3 extraction. VDJtools was used for post-analysis of the clonotype tables, and diversity was normalized by down-sampling every dataset to the size of the smallest sample. In repertoire overlap clustering, CDR3 amino acid sequences, but not nucleotide sequences, were matched to correct batch-related cross-sample contamination. TCRdb's own reprocessing of the public reads used fastp at Q25 and MiXCR and kept productive beta chains. Here each entry gathers all rows of one CDR3 protein and keeps the most common genes and DNA. TCRdb, not the original authors, processed these V and J calls. The sample table lists hundreds of thousands of distinct CDR3 sequences, around 27% of them with a count of one. More than 0.45% of the sample is taken by the ten largest.

On this clonotype: The antigen this receptor binds is unknown. Per-nucleotide qualities are absent, and no much larger clonotype sits a single base away.

Per the germline V gene, KGHDR is the CDR1 and SFDVKD is the CDR2. The CDR3 has 20 amino acids, counting the end cysteine and phenylalanine. Of all the DNA, just the CDR3 is kept, 60 bases in frame from base 1. V trim: 4 bases; J trim: 2 bases; unmatched bases: 11. TCR beta repertoires were profiled from peripheral blood of approximately 13 young patients with multiple sclerosis to demonstrate the VDJtools post-analysis software. The multiple sclerosis patients were children and adolescents between roughly 6 and 17 years of age. This receptor chain uses TRBV24-1 and TRBJ2-6, and TRBD1 matches 12 of the central bases. This sequence originates from a girl under 18 with multiple sclerosis. The sequenced sample was blood. The DNA reads as follows: TGTGCCACCAGTGACCTACTTCCGGGACAGGGGGCGACTGGGGCCAACGTCCTGACTTTC. The translation is CATSDLLPGQGATGANVLTF.